These 25 T cell receptor beta chains were all obtained from the same sample, sequenced in a study of blood T cell repertoires in COVID-19 (TCRdb year 2020). Libraries were prepared through the immunoSEQ multiplex PCR assay. This immuneACCESS table, as held by TCRdb, lists in-frame sequences with V and J called but not all clones. Of the missing ones, under half trace to an unresolved V gene in checked studies; the others have no known cause. This sample holds fewer than 300,000 clones; just over 90% were observed only once. 2% to 2.5% of the sample goes to the ten largest clones. The source material was peripheral blood. The receptors stem from a woman in her 30s with COVID-19, enrolled during active disease.

The gene calls are TRBV2 and TRBJ2-7; D is perhaps TRBD1 (6 bases). The V end was cut by 3 bases, the J end by 3 bases, with 9 bases between. This CDR3 region has 13 residues. Germline-derived CDR1 and CDR2 are SNHLY and FYNNEI. The CDR3 DNA follows: TGTGCCAGCAGTGAGGTGACAGGCTACGAGCAGTACTTC. It yields the protein CASSEVTGYEQYF.

The J gene is TRBJ2-2, the V gene TRBV2, with D tentatively TRBD2 (6 bases). Trimming removed 5 bases from V and 2 bases from J, with 12 bases in between. The CDR3 is 15 amino acids. The germline V gene has CDR1 SNHLY and CDR2 FYNNEI. The CDR3 sequence is CASSLGTPNTGELFF. CDR3 sequence (DNA): TGTGCCAGCAGTCTTGGGACTCCCAACACCGGGGAGCTGTTTTTT.

Comments on this clone: Other DNA sequences in the sample encode the same CDR3. The chain uses TRBV19 and TRBJ1-5; 9 bases match TRBD1. The V and J ends lost 1 base and 2 bases, in that order; junction bases with no gene match: 0. Germline V gene data show CDR1 as LNHDA and CDR2 as SQIVND (reference sequence). This CDR3 contains 15 residues. CDR3 amino acids: CASSIGDRGNQPQHF. DNA for the CDR3: TGTGCCAGTAGTATAGGGGACAGGGGCAATCAGCCCCAGCATTTT.

The chain carries TRBV27 and TRBJ2-7; TRBD2 might be the D (6 bases). The germline V gene encodes CDR1 MNHEY and CDR2 SMNVEV (reference sequence). With 5 bases removed from V and 1 base from J, the gap between germline ends came to 9 bases. The CDR3 has 13 amino acids. The CDR3 sequence is CASSLSGSYEQYF. The CDR3 DNA sequence: TGTGCCAGCAGTCTTAGCGGATCCTACGAGCAGTACTTC.

The chain couples TRBV5-1 to TRBJ1-1; 7 bases are a match to TRBD1. Germline CDR1 reads SGHRS; CDR2 reads YFSETQ. The ends lost 6 bases at V and 3 bases at J; junction bases unmatched: 8. This CDR3 comprises 14 residues. The CDR3 DNA sequence: TGCGCCAGCACTCCCTCTACAGGGGACACTGAAGCTTTCTTT. Residues: CASTPSTGDTEAFF.

The chain employs TRBV25-1 and TRBJ1-2; D not certain. The germline V gene has CDR1 MGHDK and CDR2 SYGVNS. The CDR3 is 16 amino acids. The ends were cut back, 4 bases at V and 2 bases at J, with 17 bases in the middle. The DNA of the CDR3 is TGTGCCAGCAGTGGGGCTGCACTGTCGGGGAACTATGGCTACACCTTC. This encodes CASSGAALSGNYGYTF.

V and J are TRBV7-2 and TRBJ2-3; TRBD1 is a possible D gene (6 bases). There are 14 residues in the CDR3. Germline assignment: CDR1 SGHTA and CDR2 FQGNSA. Trimming took off 5 bases at V and 1 base at J, with 10 bases between the two ends. CDR3 coding DNA: TGTGCCAGCAGCCTGGGACACCGCACAGATACGCAGTATTTT. It is translated as CASSLGHRTDTQYF.

The V gene is TRBV25-1, the J gene TRBJ2-7; TRBD1 matches 7 bases. The CDR3 sequence is 14 residues long. Germline assignment: CDR1 MGHDK and CDR2 SYGVNS. V was clipped by 3 bases and J by 0 bases; unmatched bases: 2. The CDR3 spells CASSEAGGSYEQYF. CDR3 DNA sequence: TGTGCCAGCAGTGAGGCAGGGGGCTCCTACGAGCAGTACTTC.

The J gene is TRBJ1-2, the V gene TRBV5-1; the D gene is possibly TRBD1 (5 bases). Germline-derived CDR1 and CDR2 are SGHRS and YFSETQ. CDR3 length: 14 amino acids. Trimming took off 0 bases at V and 6 bases at J, with 12 bases between the two ends. CDR3 sequence reads: CASSLVGTGDGYTF. DNA for the CDR3: TGCGCCAGCAGCTTGGTGGGGACTGGGGATGGCTACACCTTC.

The chain uses TRBV18 and TRBJ2-5; D uncertain. The CDR3 totals 14 residues. Trimming took off 0 bases at V and 3 bases at J, with 8 bases between the two ends. Germline lookup yields CDR1 KGHSH and CDR2 LQKENI. The CDR3: CASSPPGREETQYF. The CDR3 DNA sequence: TGTGCCAGCTCACCACCGGGCCGCGAAGAGACCCAGTACTTC.

This clone was picked up one time. This sequence joins TRBV30 and TRBJ2-7; 10 bases match TRBD1. CDR1 is GTSNPN, CDR2 SVGIG, per germline (reference sequence). Trimming removed 0 bases from V and 2 bases from J; junction bases left unmatched: 1. The CDR3 spans 14 residues. CDR3 in DNA: TGTGCCTGGAGTGTTGGGACAGGGGCCTACGAGCAGTACTTC. This encodes CAWSVGTGAYEQYF. Full variable domain (outside the CDR3, taken from reference TRBV30 and TRBJ2-7): SQTIHQWPATLVQPVGSPLSLECTVEGTSNPNLYWYRQAAGRGLQLLFYSVGIGQISSEVPQNLSASRPQDRQFILSSKKLLLSDSGFYLCAWSVGTGAYEQYFGPGTRLTVT.

In this sample, this clone turned up once. The sample contains more than one DNA sequence encoding this CDR3. The chain couples TRBV7-6 to TRBJ2-2; tentative D call: TRBD1 (5 bases). CDR1 and CDR2 (germline): SGHVS, FNYEAQ. With 1 base removed from V and 5 bases from J, the gap between germline ends came to 11 bases. CDR3 size: 15 residues. In DNA, the CDR3 is TGTGCCAGCAGCTTAGGTCTAAGGGGAACCGGGGAGCTGTTTTTT. Encoded protein: CASSLGLRGTGELFF.

The chain recombines TRBV19 with TRBJ1-6, with 7 bases that match TRBD1. The CDR3 contains 14 residues. Looked up from germline, CDR1 is LNHDA and CDR2 is SQIVND (reference sequence). V trimming: 5 bases; J trimming: 5 bases; junction bases outside the gene matches: 3. The CDR3 nucleotides read TGTGCCAGTAGTCCGGGACAGAATAATTCACCCCTCCACTTT. Protein: CASSPGQNNSPLHF.

The genes are TRBV15 and TRBJ1-5; 8 positions agree with TRBD1. CDR3 length: 16 amino acids. Trimming cost V 6 bases and J 5 bases; bases outside gene matches: 12. CDR1 is LNHNV, CDR2 YYDKDF, per germline (reference sequence). The CDR3 DNA follows: TGTGCCACCAGAGGGCCAGGGGGCTTGTTGGATCAGCCCCAGCATTTT. Translated: CATRGPGGLLDQPQHF.

The V gene is TRBV30, the J gene TRBJ2-7; 9 positions match TRBD2. The junction had 4 bases not matched to a gene; V was cut back by 0 bases and J by 1 base. This CDR3 has 15 amino acids. Germline values: CDR1 GTSNPN, CDR2 SVGIG (reference sequence). The CDR3, as DNA: TGTGCCTGGAGTGTTACTAGCGGGCCTTCCTACGAGCAGTACTTC. Protein product: CAWSVTSGPSYEQYF.

The chain couples TRBV6-5 to TRBJ1-2; TRBD1 aligns across 9 bases. The CDR3 length is 15 residues. From germline, CDR1 is MNHEY and CDR2 SVGAGI. V shed 4 bases and J 8 bases; nucleotides not matched to a gene: 11. The chain's CDR3 is CASSSLTGGARGYTF. DNA for the CDR3: TGTGCCAGCAGTTCCCTAACAGGGGGCGCGCGGGGCTACACCTTC.

This chain joins TRBV25-1 and TRBJ1-5; 9 bases align to TRBD1. CDR3 length equals 17 residues. Germline-derived CDR1 and CDR2 are MGHDK and SYGVNS. V shed 4 bases, J shed 7 bases, and the junction held 14 bases outside the gene matches. The CDR3 reads CASSAQAGTGFGQPQHF. CDR3 bases: TGTGCCAGCAGTGCCCAGGCCGGGACAGGGTTTGGGCAGCCCCAGCATTTT.

The CDR3 loop reads CASSIQGASYEQYF. DNA for the CDR3: TGTGCCAGTAGTATTCAGGGGGCCTCCTACGAGCAGTACTTC. V gene TRBV19 combines with J gene TRBJ2-7; 8 nucleotides match TRBD1. Looked up from germline, CDR1 is LNHDA and CDR2 is SQIVND (reference sequence). V was pared by 3 bases and J by 0 bases, with 1 base of the junction left unmatched. The CDR3 runs 14 residues.

The CDR3 nucleotides read TGTGCCAGTAGGGGGCCGGGGGAGACCCAGTACTTC. It specifies CASRGPGETQYF. The genes are TRBV28 and TRBJ2-5; 7 bases map to TRBD1. J was trimmed by 5 bases and V by 9 bases; bases with no gene match: 6. This CDR3 is built from 12 residues. Germline V gene data show CDR1 as MDHEN and CDR2 as SYDVKM. Complete variable domain (other parts from reference TRBV28 and TRBJ2-5): DVKVTQSSRYLVKRTGEKVFLECVQDMDHENMFWYRQDPGLGLRLIYFSYDVKMKEKGDIPEGYSVSREKKERFSLILESASTNQTSMYLCASRGPGETQYFGPGTRLLVL.

The rearrangement uses TRBV7-2 and TRBJ1-6; D is ambiguous. CDR1 and CDR2 (germline): SGHTA, FQGNSA. Trimming stripped 2 bases from V and 13 bases from J, with 18 bases between. The CDR3 covers 15 residues. CDR3: CASSLPPTGTRPLHF. CDR3 bases: TGTGCCAGCAGCTTACCCCCGACTGGTACACGGCCCCTCCACTTT.

The chain joins TRBV6-1 to TRBJ1-6; 7 positions match TRBD1. The V segment lost 2 bases and the J segment 10 bases; nucleotides outside the gene matches: 8. CDR1 is MNHNS and CDR2 is SASEGT in the germline V gene. The CDR3 runs 15 residues. The CDR3 protein is CASSENRQGGSPLHF. The CDR3 DNA reads TGTGCCAGCAGTGAAAATCGACAGGGAGGATCACCCCTCCACTTT.

The chain carries TRBV9 and TRBJ2-7; 7 bases match TRBD2. This CDR3 region has 15 residues. J was trimmed by 1 base and V by 3 bases; bases with no gene match: 7. Per germline, CDR1 SGDLS and CDR2 YYNGEE. The CDR3 sequence: CASSGRAGVSYEQYF. CDR3 DNA sequence: TGTGCCAGCAGCGGCAGGGCGGGAGTGTCCTACGAGCAGTACTTC.

CDR3: CASLETGGNPYGYTF. The CDR3 DNA sequence: TGTGCCAGTCTCGAAACAGGGGGAAACCCCTATGGCTACACCTTC. The J gene is TRBJ1-2, the V gene TRBV5-4, with TRBD1 identical over 8 bases. V was pared by 8 bases and J by 4 bases, with 13 bases of the junction left unmatched. The CDR3 has 15 amino acids. Germline V gives CDR1 SGHNT, CDR2 YYREEE (reference sequence).

The chain couples TRBV28 to TRBJ1-2, with D possibly TRBD1 on 5 matching bases. Germline V gene data show CDR1 as MDHEN and CDR2 as SYDVKM. Trimming left V 5 bases short and J 3 bases short, with 19 bases between. The CDR3 contains 16 residues. In DNA, the CDR3 is TGTGCCAGCAGTAATAGGGTAGGGGTCGCGGACTATGGCTACACCTTC. This encodes CASSNRVGVADYGYTF.

This chain connects TRBV28 to TRBJ2-2; D might be TRBD1 (6 bases). CDR3 length: 17 amino acids. In germline, CDR1 is MDHEN, CDR2 SYDVKM. With 7 bases removed from V and 1 base from J, the gap between germline ends came to 19 bases. The CDR3 coding sequence is TGTGCCAGCACCATAATCGGACAGAGTTTGAACACCGGGGAGCTGTTTTTT. Translated, it gives CASTIIGQSLNTGELFF.